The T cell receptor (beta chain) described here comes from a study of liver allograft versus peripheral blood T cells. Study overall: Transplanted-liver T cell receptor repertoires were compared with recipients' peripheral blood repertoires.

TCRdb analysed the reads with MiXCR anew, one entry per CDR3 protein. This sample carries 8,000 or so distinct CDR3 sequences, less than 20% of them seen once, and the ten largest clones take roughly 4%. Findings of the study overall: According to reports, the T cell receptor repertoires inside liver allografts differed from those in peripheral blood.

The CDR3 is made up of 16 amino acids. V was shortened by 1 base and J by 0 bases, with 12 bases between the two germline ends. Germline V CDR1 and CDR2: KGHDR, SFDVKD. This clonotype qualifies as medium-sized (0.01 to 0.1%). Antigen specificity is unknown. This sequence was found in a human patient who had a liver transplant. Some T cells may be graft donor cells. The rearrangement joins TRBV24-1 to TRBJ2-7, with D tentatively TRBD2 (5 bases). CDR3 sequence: CATSDFAGGSSYEQYF. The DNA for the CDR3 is TGTGCCACCAGTGATTTTGCAGGAGGAAGCTCCTACGAGCAGTACTTC.